Each of the 21 T cell receptor beta chains below was sequenced from the same sample in a study of T-cell memory formation after mild COVID-19. TCRdb analysed the 5' RACE reads with MiXCR anew, one entry per CDR3 protein. The table shows 25,000 to 30,000 distinct CDR3 sequences, with roughly 15% occurring only once. The sequencing input was PBMCs or a T cell subset sorted from them (not recorded which). All receptors come from an adult who had mild COVID-19 (a few samples of this study predate the infection). Cell type and time point are not known.

This clonotype was seen many times. This chain uses TRBV6-5 with TRBJ2-5; D is undetermined. V was cut by 2 bases and J by 7 bases, with 14 bases left in between. The CDR3 has 14 residues. Germline V gene lookup returns CDR1 MNHEY and CDR2 SVGAGI. The CDR3 loop reads CASSYGPAAGTQYF. The CDR3 nucleotides read TGTGCCAGCAGTTACGGACCCGCAGCAGGGACCCAGTACTTC.

The V call is TRBV24-1, the J call TRBJ2-3, with 11 bases aligning to TRBD1. The germline V gene has CDR1 KGHDR and CDR2 SFDVKD. With 3 bases clipped from V and 6 bases from J, the junction kept 7 bases outside the gene matches. This CDR3 spans 16 amino acids. The CDR3 is CATSDGDRGFVDTQYF. The CDR3, as DNA: TGTGCCACCAGTGATGGGGACAGGGGGTTTGTGGATACGCAGTATTTT.

The rearrangement links TRBV6-2 or TRBV6-3 to TRBJ2-6; D tentatively fits TRBD1 or TRBD2 (7 bases each). Germline CDR1 is MNHEY and CDR2 is SVGEGT. This CDR3 has 16 residues. V was shortened by 2 bases and J by 11 bases, with 19 bases between the two germline ends. The CDR3 DNA follows: TGTGCCAGCAGTTACAAAGACAGGGTCCGGGGGGACGTCCTGACTTTC. Translated, it gives CASSYKDRVRGDVLTF.

This clonotype was counted ten times or more. This chain joins TRBV6-5 and TRBJ2-5, with D possibly matching TRBD1 (5 bases). Trimming shortened V by 5 bases and J by 4 bases, and 17 bases separated the two germline ends. Germline-derived CDR1 and CDR2 are MNHEY and SVGAGI. The CDR3 consists of 15 residues. Here the CDR3 DNA reads TGTGCCAGCAGTCAGTCAGGGCACCTTGGAGAGACCCAGTACTTC. Translating gives CASSQSGHLGETQYF.

There are many counts of this clonotype. The gene calls are TRBV7-9 and TRBJ2-1, with TRBD2 as a possible D gene (5 bases). The CDR3 is 12 residues long. V lost 5 bases and J lost 5, with 7 bases in between. The germline V gene has CDR1 SEHNR and CDR2 FQNEAQ (reference sequence). CDR3 amino acids: CASSRGHNEQFF. As DNA, the CDR3 is TGTGCCAGCAGCCGCGGGCACAATGAGCAGTTCTTC.

In this sample, this clonotype turned up many times. The CDR3 spells CASRPDRGATYEQYF. CDR3 nucleotides: TGTGCCAGCAGACCCGACAGGGGCGCAACCTACGAGCAGTACTTC. The chain joins TRBV6-2 or TRBV6-3 to TRBJ2-7; 8 bases map to TRBD1. The CDR3 covers 15 residues. CDR1 is MNHEY, CDR2 SVGEGT, per germline. V lost 6 bases, J lost 2 bases, and 9 bases stayed unmatched.

V gene TRBV7-9 combines with J gene TRBJ2-7; TRBD2 agrees at 7 bases. The CDR3 has 15 residues. CDR1 and CDR2 from the germline V gene are SEHNR and FQNEAQ (reference sequence). J lost 2 bases, V lost 5 bases, and 9 bases had no gene match. For the CDR3, the DNA is TGTGCCAGCAGCCCAGCGGGGTTCCCTACCTACGAGCAGTACTTC. Translation gives CASSPAGFPTYEQYF.

This clonotype was found many times. The chain combines TRBV5-5 with TRBJ2-2; D call uncertain. Germline assignment: CDR1 SGHKS and CDR2 YYEKEE (reference sequence). The germline V and J ends were trimmed by 3 bases and 5 bases, with 14 bases remaining between them. This CDR3 comprises 15 residues. CDR3 coding DNA: TGTGCCAGCAGCTACCCCGCAGGATGGACCGGGGAGCTGTTTTTT. This encodes CASSYPAGWTGELFF.

In its sample, this clonotype was seen a few times. The chain employs TRBV21-1 and TRBJ2-7; the table calls TRBD1, which could not be checked here. TRBV21-1 is termed a pseudogene. CDR3 size: 19 residues. The CDR3 sequence: CASSKGKIKHRTGGYEQYF. The CDR3 DNA sequence: TGTGCCAGCAGCAAAGGGAAGATTAAACATAGGACAGGGGGGTACGAGCAGTACTTC.

The chain couples TRBV18 to TRBJ1-2; D is uncertain. There are 18 residues in the CDR3. Germline V gene data show CDR1 as KGHSH and CDR2 as LQKENI. Trimming removed 3 bases from V and 3 bases from J, with 23 bases in between. Here the CDR3 DNA reads TGTGCCAGCTCACCGCTGGGCTGGAAGGCGCGGAATGACTATGGCTACACCTTC. It yields the protein CASSPLGWKARNDYGYTF.

This clonotype appeared many times. This chain joins TRBV24-1 and TRBJ2-5; 8 positions match TRBD2. V trimming: 1 base; J trimming: 10 bases; junction bases outside the gene matches: 13. Per germline, CDR1 KGHDR and CDR2 SFDVKD. The CDR3 covers 16 residues. In DNA form, the CDR3 reads TGTGCCACCAGTGATTTATCGGCGGGGGGCCTTCATATCCAGTACTTC. Protein product: CATSDLSAGGLHIQYF.

V and J are TRBV5-1 and TRBJ2-1; maybe TRBD1 (6 bases). CDR3 length: 14 residues. Germline lookup yields CDR1 SGHRS and CDR2 YFSETQ. V shed 1 base and J shed 7 bases, with 12 bases lying between them. This chain's CDR3 is CASSLSPGANEQFF. In nucleotides, the CDR3 is TGCGCCAGCAGCTTGTCTCCAGGGGCGAATGAGCAGTTCTTC.

This clonotype is medium-sized by share. The DNA for the CDR3 is TGCGCCAGCAGCCCCCTAGCGGTGACTACCGGGGAGCTGTTTTTT. Amino acid sequence: CASSPLAVTTGELFF. The rearrangement joins TRBV5-1 to TRBJ2-2; 7 bases are a match to TRBD2. The trim removed 4 bases at V and 5 bases at J, leaving 8 bases unmatched. Germline assignment: CDR1 SGHRS and CDR2 YFSETQ. The CDR3 sequence is 15 residues long.

This clonotype appeared many times. V usage is TRBV7-3 and J usage is TRBJ2-6; D ambiguous. Germline CDR1 is SGHTA and CDR2 is FQGTGA. The CDR3 runs to 16 residues. Trimming removed 1 base at V and 0 bases at J, with 7 bases between. CDR3 nucleotide sequence: TGTGCCAGCAGCTTAATGGTGGGCTCTGGGGCCAACGTCCTGACTTTC. This codes for CASSLMVGSGANVLTF.

This clonotype occurred many times. The chain joins TRBV7-3 to TRBJ2-1, with TRBD2 identical over 10 bases. After removal of 10 bases from V and 9 bases from J, the junction contained 15 bases not matched to a gene. This CDR3 is built from 15 residues. CDR1 is SGHTA, CDR2 FQGTGA, per germline. The CDR3 nucleotides are TGTGCCACTCAGATTACTAGCGGGGTATCGGGTGAGCAGTTCTTC. Amino acids: CATQITSGVSGEQFF.

This clonotype has ten or more counts. The rearrangement joins TRBV5-1 to TRBJ2-2; D is undetermined. CDR3 size: 11 residues. V lost 6 bases and J 2 bases, leaving 2 bases between the germline ends. Germline V gene data show CDR1 as SGHRS and CDR2 as YFSETQ. Here the CDR3 reads CASTNTGELFF. As DNA, the CDR3 is TGCGCCAGCACAAACACCGGGGAGCTGTTTTTT.

The chain has TRBV19 and TRBJ1-2, with 7 bases identical to TRBD1. Germline CDR1 and CDR2: LNHDA and SQIVND (reference sequence). With V trimmed by 6 bases and J by 8 bases, 9 bases remained unmatched. The CDR3 extends over 13 amino acids. The CDR3 loop is CASSDTGVRGYTF. CDR3 sequence (DNA): TGTGCCAGTAGCGATACAGGGGTGAGGGGCTACACCTTC.

Many counts were recorded for this clonotype. This chain connects TRBV6-2 or TRBV6-3 to TRBJ2-5, with no clear D. This CDR3 has 13 amino acids. Germline assignment: CDR1 MNHEY and CDR2 SVGEGT. V lost 5 bases and J 1 base, leaving 8 bases between the germline ends. The DNA of the CDR3 is TGTGCCAGCAGTCGTAACAGCCAAGAGACCCAGTACTTC. It encodes CASSRNSQETQYF.

This clonotype has a count of ten or more. The genes are TRBV24-1 and TRBJ2-1; D ambiguous. This CDR3 has 13 amino acids. Germline V CDR1 and CDR2: KGHDR, SFDVKD. Trimming left V 1 base short and J 12 bases short, with 12 bases between. CDR3 DNA sequence: TGTGCCACCAGTGATTTTATGAAGGGCCGGCAGTTCTTC. This translates into CATSDFMKGRQFF.

There are a few counts of this clonotype. This chain uses TRBV6-4 with TRBJ2-5; D gene ambiguous. The CDR3 is 17 residues long. V was clipped by 6 bases and J by 4 bases, with 24 bases between them. Germline lookup yields CDR1 MRHNA and CDR2 SNTAGT. The chain's CDR3 is CASSPISPPPMGETQYF. The DNA for the CDR3 is TGTGCCAGCAGCCCCATATCCCCCCCGCCGATGGGAGAGACCCAGTACTTC.

This clonotype was seen at least ten times. This chain connects TRBV18 to TRBJ2-2; D unresolved. CDR1 and CDR2 from the germline V gene are KGHSH and LQKENI. This CDR3 has 12 residues. V was clipped by 2 bases and J by 6 bases, with 4 bases between them. The CDR3 sequence is CASSPTPGELFF. As DNA, the CDR3 is TGTGCCAGCTCACCAACACCCGGGGAGCTGTTTTTT.